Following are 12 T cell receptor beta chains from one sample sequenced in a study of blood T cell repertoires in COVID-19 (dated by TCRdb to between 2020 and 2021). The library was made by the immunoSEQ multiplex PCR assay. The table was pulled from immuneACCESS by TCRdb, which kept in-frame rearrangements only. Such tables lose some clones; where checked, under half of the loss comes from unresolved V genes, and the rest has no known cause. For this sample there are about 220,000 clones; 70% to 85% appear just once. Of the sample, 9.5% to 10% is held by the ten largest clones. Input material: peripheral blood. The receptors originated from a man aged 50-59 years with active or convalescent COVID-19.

The DNA for the CDR3 is TGTGCCAGCAGCTTGGACGGGACAGGGGATCAGCCCCAGCATTTT. Protein sequence: CASSLDGTGDQPQHF. This chain joins TRBV7-2 and TRBJ1-5; 10 nucleotides align to TRBD1. This CDR3 spans 15 amino acids. With 3 bases clipped from V and 5 bases from J, the junction kept 4 bases outside the gene matches. Germline V lookup: CDR1 SGHTA, CDR2 FQGNSA. Variable domain in full (rest from reference TRBV7-2 and TRBJ1-5): GAGVSQSPSNKVTEKGKDVELRCDPISGHTALYWYRQSLGQGLEFLIYFQGNSAPDKSGLPSDRFSAERTGGSVSTLTIQRTQQEDSAVYLCASSLDGTGDQPQHFGDGTRLSIL.

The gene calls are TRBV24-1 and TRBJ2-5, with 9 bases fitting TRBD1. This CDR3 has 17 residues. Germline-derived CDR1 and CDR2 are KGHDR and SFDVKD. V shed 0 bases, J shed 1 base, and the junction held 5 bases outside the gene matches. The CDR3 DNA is TGTGCCACCAGTGATTTGTACCGGGACAGGGCCCAAGAGACCCAGTACTTC. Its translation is CATSDLYRDRAQETQYF.

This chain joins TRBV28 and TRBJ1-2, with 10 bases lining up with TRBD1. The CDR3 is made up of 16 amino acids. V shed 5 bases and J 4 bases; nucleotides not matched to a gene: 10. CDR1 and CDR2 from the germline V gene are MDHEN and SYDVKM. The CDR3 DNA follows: TGTGCCAGCAGTCCCACCGGGACAGGGGATAGCTATGGCTACACCTTC. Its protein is CASSPTGTGDSYGYTF.

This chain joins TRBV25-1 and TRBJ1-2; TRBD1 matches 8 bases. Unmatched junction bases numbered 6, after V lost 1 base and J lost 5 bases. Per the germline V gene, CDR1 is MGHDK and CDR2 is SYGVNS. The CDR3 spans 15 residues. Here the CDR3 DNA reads TGTGCCAGCAGTGAATCGGCGACAGGGGAATATGGCTACACCTTC. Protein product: CASSESATGEYGYTF.

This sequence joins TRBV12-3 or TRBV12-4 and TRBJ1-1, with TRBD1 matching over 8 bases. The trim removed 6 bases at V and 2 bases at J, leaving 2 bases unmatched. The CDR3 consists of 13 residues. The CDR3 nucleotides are TGTGCCAGCAGGGACAGGGCCAACACTGAAGCTTTCTTT. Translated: CASRDRANTEAFF.

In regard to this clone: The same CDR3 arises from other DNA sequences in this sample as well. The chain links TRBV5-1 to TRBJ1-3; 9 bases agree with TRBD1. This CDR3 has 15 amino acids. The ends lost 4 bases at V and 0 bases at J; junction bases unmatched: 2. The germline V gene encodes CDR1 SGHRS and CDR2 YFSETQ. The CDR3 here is CASSRDRASGNTIYF. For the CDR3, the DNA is TGCGCCAGCAGCAGGGACAGGGCCTCTGGAAACACCATATATTTT.

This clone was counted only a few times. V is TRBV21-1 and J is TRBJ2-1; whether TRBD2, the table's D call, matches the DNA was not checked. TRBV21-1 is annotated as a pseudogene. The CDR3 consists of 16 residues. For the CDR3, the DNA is TGTGCCAGCAGGCTCCGACTAGCGGGGGGGCGGAATGAGCAGTTCTTC. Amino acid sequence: CASRLRLAGGRNEQFF.

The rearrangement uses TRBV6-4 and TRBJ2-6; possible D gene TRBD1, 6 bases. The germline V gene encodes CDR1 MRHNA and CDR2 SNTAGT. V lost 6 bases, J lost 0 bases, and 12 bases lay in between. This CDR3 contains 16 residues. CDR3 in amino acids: CASRAGTPSGANVLTF. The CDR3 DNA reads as TGTGCCAGCAGGGCCGGGACACCCTCTGGGGCCAACGTCCTGACTTTC.

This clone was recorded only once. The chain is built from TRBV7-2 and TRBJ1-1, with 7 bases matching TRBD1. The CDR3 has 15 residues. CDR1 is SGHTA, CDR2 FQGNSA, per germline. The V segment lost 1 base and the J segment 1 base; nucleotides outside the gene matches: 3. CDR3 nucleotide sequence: TGTGCCAGCAGCTTAGACGGGACAGCGAACACTGAAGCTTTCTTT. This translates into CASSLDGTANTEAFF.

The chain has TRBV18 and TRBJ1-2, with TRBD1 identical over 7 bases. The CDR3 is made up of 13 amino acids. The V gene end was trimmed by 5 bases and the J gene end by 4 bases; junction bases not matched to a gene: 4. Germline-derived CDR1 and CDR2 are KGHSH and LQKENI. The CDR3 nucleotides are TGTGCCAGCTCAGAACAGGGGAGCTATGGCTACACCTTC. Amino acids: CASSEQGSYGYTF. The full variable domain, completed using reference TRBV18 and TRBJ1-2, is NAGVMQNPRHLVRRRGQEARLRCSPMKGHSHVYWYRQLPEEGLKFMVYLQKENIIDESGMPKERFSAEFPKEGPSILRIQQVVRGDSAAYFCASSEQGSYGYTFGSGTRLTVV.

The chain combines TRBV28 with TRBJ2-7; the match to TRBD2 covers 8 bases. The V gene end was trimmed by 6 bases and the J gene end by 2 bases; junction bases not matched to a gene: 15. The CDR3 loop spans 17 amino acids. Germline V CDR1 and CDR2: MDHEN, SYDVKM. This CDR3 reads CASSLPLWREAPYEQYF. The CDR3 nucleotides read TGTGCCAGCAGCCTTCCCCTTTGGCGGGAGGCTCCCTACGAGCAGTACTTC.

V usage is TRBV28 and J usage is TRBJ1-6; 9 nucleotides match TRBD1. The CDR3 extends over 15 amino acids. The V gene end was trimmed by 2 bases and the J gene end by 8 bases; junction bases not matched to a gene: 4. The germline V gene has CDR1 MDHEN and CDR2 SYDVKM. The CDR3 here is CASSLNTGGDSPLHF. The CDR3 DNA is TGTGCCAGCAGTTTAAACACAGGGGGCGATTCACCCCTCCACTTT.